The entry below gives a single T cell receptor beta chain sequence along with its context. These data are taken from a study of control samples from healthy donors and cancer patients. Data came from immunoSEQ multiplex PCR; TCRdb stores just in-frame clones and leaves some out. The data contain around 130,000 clones, 90% of them singletons. Deletions cut 2 bases from V and 2 bases from J, with 10 bases between. The V gene's germline CDR1 is SGHAT and CDR2 FQNNGV. The CDR3 sequence is 14 residues long. This chain connects TRBV11-2 to TRBJ2-7; D gene unclear. Sequenced material: blood. The clonotype was recovered from a man younger than 35 in good health. The CDR3 DNA follows: TGTGCCAGCAGCTTATACCCATCCGCCTACGAGCAGTACGTC. Translating it yields CASSLYPSAYEQYV.